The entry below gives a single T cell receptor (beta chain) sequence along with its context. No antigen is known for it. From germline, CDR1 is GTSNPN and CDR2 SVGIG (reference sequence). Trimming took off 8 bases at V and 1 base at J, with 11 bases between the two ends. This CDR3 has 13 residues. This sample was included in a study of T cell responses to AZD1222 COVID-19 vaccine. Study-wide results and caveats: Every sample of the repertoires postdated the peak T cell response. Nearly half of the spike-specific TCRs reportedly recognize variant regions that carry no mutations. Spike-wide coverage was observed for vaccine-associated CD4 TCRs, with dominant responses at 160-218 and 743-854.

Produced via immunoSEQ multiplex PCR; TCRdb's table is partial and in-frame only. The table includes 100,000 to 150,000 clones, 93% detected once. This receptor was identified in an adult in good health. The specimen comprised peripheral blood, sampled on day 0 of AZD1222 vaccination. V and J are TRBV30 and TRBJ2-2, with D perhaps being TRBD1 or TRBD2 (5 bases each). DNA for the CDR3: TGTGCCGGGGGACGGCAGAACACCGGGGAGCTGTTTTTT. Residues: CAGGRQNTGELFF.